Listed below are T cell receptor beta chains from one sample, sequenced in a study of regulatory T cells in long-lasting Graves disease. In TCRdb, the multiplex PCR reads were re-called with MiXCR into one record per CDR3 protein. The profile shows about 520,000 distinct CDR3 sequences, more than 10% of them singletons. In addition, the sample was reused for a study of T cells in Graves' hyperthyroidism and ophthalmopathy.

Material: peripheral blood mononuclear cells (PBMCs), obtained at new diagnosis, from a patient treated with antithyroid drugs. These receptors came from a woman in her 30s with Graves disease. The CDR3 runs from the conserved cysteine through the conserved F or W. D genes are given only for firm matches. Expanded clones are given a class, and other clones once, few, many or no size at all.

CDR3 | DNA | length | J | D | size | V
CATQPYPGTGKTEAFF | TGTGCCACCCAACCTTACCCCGGGACAGGGAAGACTGAAGCTTTCTTT | 16 | TRBJ1-1 | TRBD1 | many | TRBV6-1
CASSQDRDFYGYTF | TGCGCCAGCAGCCAAGACCGGGACTTCTATGGCTACACCTTC | 14 | TRBJ1-2 | - | few | TRBV4-3
CASSLDGRTSGYEQYF | TGTGCCAGCAGCTTAGATGGCCGGACTAGCGGCTACGAGCAGTACTTC | 16 | TRBJ2-7 | TRBD2 | many | TRBV11-2
CASSFRDRGSGGYTF | TGTGCCAGCAGCTTCCGGGACAGGGGTTCCGGTGGCTACACCTTC | 15 | TRBJ1-2 | TRBD1 | many | TRBV5-6
CASSGASGNSYEQYF | TGTGCCAGCAGCGGGGCTTCAGGAAACTCCTACGAGCAGTACTTC | 15 | TRBJ2-7 | - | many | TRBV7-9
CASTQTRGAGELFF | TGTGCCAGCACCCAGACTAGGGGTGCCGGGGAGCTGTTTTTT | 14 | TRBJ2-2 | - | - | TRBV6-2/TRBV6-3
CASSQGINYGYTF | TGTGCCAGCAGCCAAGGGATTAACTATGGCTACACCTTC | 13 | TRBJ1-2 | - | many | TRBV14
CASSFYSNEHYF | TGTGCCAGCAGTTTCTACAGTAACGAGCATTACTTC | 12 | TRBJ2-7 | - | - | TRBV12-3/TRBV12-4
CASSLLGIEGTEAFF | TGCGCCAGCAGCTTGCTCGGTATAGAAGGGACTGAAGCTTTCTTT | 15 | TRBJ1-1 | - | many | TRBV5-1
CASSPRDHLPGELFF | TGTGCCAGCTCACCACGGGACCACCTACCCGGGGAGCTGTTTTTT | 15 | TRBJ2-2 | - | - | TRBV18
CASRQGTVSNQPQHF | TGTGCCAGCAGACAAGGGACCGTTAGCAATCAGCCCCAGCATTTT | 15 | TRBJ1-5 | - | many | TRBV6-1
CASSPSGANRGTGELFF | TGTGCCAGCAGTCCTTCAGGGGCCAACCGGGGCACCGGGGAGCTGTTTTTT | 17 | TRBJ2-2 | - | many | TRBV12-3/TRBV12-4
CASSDPGTRSSEQYF | TGTGCCAGCAGCGACCCCGGGACTAGGTCTTCGGAGCAGTACTTC | 15 | TRBJ2-7 | TRBD2 | - | TRBV7-9
CSAGAFYEQYF | TGCAGCGCAGGGGCTTTCTACGAGCAGTACTTC | 11 | TRBJ2-7 | - | many | TRBV29-1
CASSLIWTGGDYNEQFF | TGTGCCAGCAGTCTTATTTGGACAGGGGGCGACTACAATGAGCAGTTCTTC | 17 | TRBJ2-1 | TRBD1 | many | TRBV27
CASSFTGEDTQYF | TGTGCCAGCAGTTTTACAGGGGAAGATACGCAGTATTTT | 13 | TRBJ2-3 | TRBD1 | many | TRBV28
CASSFTSGSNYYTQYF | TGTGCCAGCAGCTTCACTAGCGGGAGTAATTACTATACGCAGTATTTT | 16 | TRBJ2-3 | TRBD2 | many | TRBV5-6
CASSPIAGGPGEQFF | TGCGCCAGCAGCCCTATAGCGGGAGGGCCAGGTGAGCAGTTCTTC | 15 | TRBJ2-1 | TRBD2 | few | TRBV4-1
CASKRGQLGNTIYF | TGTGCCAGCAAAAGGGGACAGCTCGGAAACACCATATATTTT | 14 | TRBJ1-3 | TRBD1 | - | TRBV2
CASSLTAGTGYNEQFF | TGTGCCAGCAGCCTAACTGCGGGGACAGGGTACAATGAGCAGTTCTTC | 16 | TRBJ2-1 | TRBD1 | - | TRBV9
CSARDPGRGEQFF | TGCAGTGCTAGAGATCCCGGGAGGGGTGAGCAGTTCTTC | 13 | TRBJ2-1 | TRBD2 | many | TRBV20-1
CASSLEVLVSEAFF | TGCGCCAGCAGCTTGGAGGTCCTGGTATCTGAAGCTTTCTTT | 14 | TRBJ1-1 | - | many | TRBV5-1
CAWTTGGTNYGYTF | TGTGCCTGGACTACAGGGGGGACTAACTATGGCTACACCTTC | 14 | TRBJ1-2 | TRBD1 | many | TRBV30
CASSPAVSGRNEQFF | TGTGCCAGCAGCCCAGCGGTAAGCGGGAGAAATGAGCAGTTCTTC | 15 | TRBJ2-1 | TRBD2 | many | TRBV7-2
CASNGGCGPQHF | TGTGCCAGCAATGGGGGGTGCGGGCCCCAGCATTTT | 12 | TRBJ1-5 | - | many | TRBV6-1
CASSFHGLQYEQYF | TGTGCCAGCAGTTTCCACGGTCTCCAATACGAGCAGTACTTC | 14 | TRBJ2-7 | - | many | TRBV28
CAWKLSTFAWDSLRGSSYNEQFF | TGTGCCTGGAAACTTTCAACTTTCGCCTGGGACTCTCTAAGGGGAAGCTCCTACAATGAGCAGTTCTTC | 23 | TRBJ2-1 | - | - | TRBV30
CASYRAEGYTF | TGTGCCAGCTACAGGGCTGAAGGCTACACCTTC | 11 | TRBJ1-2 | - | many | TRBV28
CASSQWTPGRTDTQYF | TGTGCCAGCAGCCAGTGGACCCCTGGGCGCACAGATACGCAGTATTTT | 16 | TRBJ2-3 | - | few | TRBV14
CSAIPLGAGETQYF | TGCAGTGCCATACCACTTGGGGCCGGAGAGACCCAGTACTTC | 14 | TRBJ2-5 | - | many | TRBV20-1
CASSLAKRGDTEAFF | TGTGCCAGCAGCCTAGCCAAAAGGGGTGACACTGAAGCTTTCTTT | 15 | TRBJ1-1 | - | many | TRBV3-1
CSVGRINEQFF | TGCAGCGTTGGGAGGATCAATGAGCAGTTCTTC | 11 | TRBJ2-1 | - | many | TRBV29-1
CASSFSSISYNEQFF | TGTGCCAGCAGTTTCAGTAGTATCTCCTACAATGAGCAGTTCTTC | 15 | TRBJ2-1 | - | many | TRBV12-3/TRBV12-4
CASSDIQGISETQYF | TGTGCCAGCAGTGACATACAGGGGATCAGTGAGACCCAGTACTTC | 15 | TRBJ2-5 | TRBD1 | many | TRBV25-1
CSARGQANYGYTF | TGCAGTGCCCGGGGACAGGCTAACTATGGCTACACCTTC | 13 | TRBJ1-2 | TRBD1 | many | TRBV20-1
CASKGGRVNEQYF | TGTGCCAGCAAGGGGGGGCGGGTAAACGAGCAGTACTTC | 13 | TRBJ2-7 | - | many | TRBV28
CASSYSPRRIPGANVLTF | TGTGCCAGCAGTTACTCTCCAAGGCGGATCCCTGGGGCCAACGTCCTGACTTTC | 18 | TRBJ2-6 | - | many | TRBV6-5
CASSDRGLPSNEQFF | TGCGCCAGCAGTGATCGGGGTTTACCCTCTAATGAGCAGTTCTTC | 15 | TRBJ2-1 | - | few | TRBV10-1
CSARSLAGGPNEQFF | TGCAGTGCTAGGTCCCTAGCGGGAGGGCCGAATGAGCAGTTCTTC | 15 | TRBJ2-1 | TRBD2 | many | TRBV20-1
CASSEEGCAFF | TGTGCCAGCAGTGAGGAGGGTTGTGCGTTCTTC | 11 | TRBJ2-1 | - | many | TRBV2
CASSPVQAKIPDEQFF | TGTGCCAGCAGCCCCGTACAGGCCAAGATACCCGATGAGCAGTTCTTC | 16 | TRBJ2-1 | - | - | TRBV7-9
CASSPPRGSGANVLTF | TGTGCCAGCAGCCCCCCGAGGGGGTCTGGGGCCAACGTCCTGACTTTC | 16 | TRBJ2-6 | - | few | TRBV3-1
CASSLYWTTKSSYNEQFF | TGTGCCAGCAGCTTATACTGGACTACTAAGAGCTCCTACAATGAGCAGTTCTTC | 18 | TRBJ2-1 | - | many | TRBV11-3
CASSLIGYGYTF | TGTGCCAGCAGTTTAATTGGCTATGGCTACACCTTC | 12 | TRBJ1-2 | - | many | TRBV28
CASSLSGRGETQFF | TGTGCCAGCAGCTTATCTGGGCGGGGTGAGACCCAGTTCTTC | 14 | TRBJ2-1 | - | - | TRBV7-9
CASRIRPGELFF | TGTGCCAGCAGGATTCGCCCCGGGGAGCTGTTTTTT | 12 | TRBJ2-2 | - | - | TRBV13
CASSIAGTGGISDCEQYF | TGTGCCAGTAGTATAGCAGGGACAGGGGGCATTTCGGACTGCGAGCAGTACTTC | 18 | TRBJ2-7 | TRBD1 | - | TRBV19
CASSYRTGGFGELFF | TGTGCCAGCAGCTATCGGACAGGGGGCTTCGGGGAGCTGTTTTTT | 15 | TRBJ2-2 | TRBD1 | many | TRBV12-3/TRBV12-4
CASSFSSSNTEAFF | TGTGCCAGCAGTTTTTCCAGCTCGAACACTGAAGCTTTCTTT | 14 | TRBJ1-1 | - | many | TRBV28
CASSQSPWQGSFTEAFF | TGTGCCAGCAGCCAATCCCCGTGGCAGGGGAGTTTCACTGAAGCCTTCTTT | 17 | TRBJ1-1 | - | - | TRBV14
CASRQDSYEQYF | TGTGCCAGCAGGCAGGACTCCTACGAGCAGTACTTC | 12 | TRBJ2-7 | - | - | TRBV6-2/TRBV6-3
CASSSAKNGYTF | TGTGCCAGCAGCAGCGCCAAGAATGGCTACACCTTC | 12 | TRBJ1-2 | - | - | TRBV7-3
CASRTGDNEQFF | TGTGCCAGCAGGACAGGGGACAATGAGCAGTTCTTC | 12 | TRBJ2-1 | TRBD1 | many | TRBV28
CASSPGSGYYNEQFF | TGTGCCAGCAGCCCGGGGAGCGGTTATTACAATGAGCAGTTCTTC | 15 | TRBJ2-1 | - | - | TRBV7-3
CASSSPAGGTDTQYF | TGTGCCAGCAGTTCCCCAGCGGGAGGCACAGATACGCAGTATTTT | 15 | TRBJ2-3 | TRBD2 | many | TRBV12-3/TRBV12-4